The rows below give T cell receptor beta chains drawn from one sample of a study of T cells expressing NK-cell markers. Reanalyzing the 5' RACE reads, TCRdb keeps one entry per CDR3 protein, without DNA. This sample's table has under 600,000 distinct CDR3 sequences. Material for sequencing was blood T cells: a sorted CD56 or NKG2C T cell subset, CD4+ or CD8+ T cells, or bulk PBMC T cells (not recorded which). These receptors were collected from a woman aged 50 to 60 in good health. CDR3s include the opening cysteine and the closing phenylalanine or tryptophan.

V gene: TRBV12-3/TRBV12-4
J gene: TRBJ1-6
CDR3 protein: CASSSSLGISPLHF

V gene: TRBV10-3
J gene: TRBJ2-2
CDR3 protein: CAIREGQGPFTGELFF

V gene: TRBV5-1
J gene: TRBJ2-3
CDR3 protein: CASALVGTGPPDTQYF

V gene: TRBV20-1
J gene: TRBJ2-5
CDR3 protein: CSASGLAGGNQETQYF

V gene: TRBV29-1
J gene: TRBJ1-1
CDR3 protein: CSVQGRLNTEAFF

V gene: TRBV6-2/TRBV6-3
J gene: TRBJ1-5
CDR3 protein: CATVVRTGIQPQHF

V gene: TRBV4-2
J gene: TRBJ1-3
CDR3 protein: CASSQNRDAGNTIYF

V gene: TRBV7-8
J gene: TRBJ2-3
CDR3 protein: CASSLALDGRTTDTQYF

V gene: TRBV7-8
J gene: TRBJ2-2
CDR3 protein: CASSPDRLGELFF

V gene: TRBV12-3/TRBV12-4
J gene: TRBJ2-1
CDR3 protein: CASSLGRLYNEQFF

V gene: TRBV27
J gene: TRBJ2-3
CDR3 protein: CASGGIWGQYF

V gene: TRBV2
J gene: TRBJ2-2
CDR3 protein: CASSELPSGKNTGELFF

V gene: TRBV12-3/TRBV12-4
J gene: TRBJ1-1
CDR3 protein: CASTTGFPEAFF

V gene: TRBV12-3/TRBV12-4
J gene: TRBJ1-3
CDR3 protein: CAGGAGSSSGNTIYF

V gene: TRBV7-8
J gene: TRBJ2-7
CDR3 protein: CASKGVGQGWNEQYF

V gene: TRBV29-1
J gene: TRBJ1-2
CDR3 protein: CSVDRRNYGYTF

V gene: TRBV11-2
J gene: TRBJ2-7
CDR3 protein: CASSLASGAPYEQYF

V gene: TRBV29-1
J gene: TRBJ1-2
CDR3 protein: CSVANSRTDGGYTF

V gene: TRBV11-2
J gene: TRBJ2-1
CDR3 protein: CASSNTGRVGYNEQFF

V gene: TRBV10-3
J gene: TRBJ1-2
CDR3 protein: CAISETTGGGGYTF

V gene: TRBV12-3/TRBV12-4
J gene: TRBJ2-1
CDR3 protein: CASSLFSANEQFF

V gene: TRBV30
J gene: TRBJ1-5
CDR3 protein: CAGGKANNQPQHF

V gene: TRBV11-3
J gene: TRBJ2-4
CDR3 protein: CASSLLAGRGKNIQYF

V gene: TRBV6-8
J gene: TRBJ2-4
CDR3 protein: CASSYSGRRVAKNIQYF

V gene: TRBV10-3
J gene: TRBJ2-3
CDR3 protein: CAISEGSGIKPSTQYF

V gene: TRBV14
J gene: TRBJ2-3
CDR3 protein: CASSQEPKPGLAGVTDTQYF

V gene: TRBV24-1
J gene: TRBJ2-1
CDR3 protein: CATGTGRQVDNEQFF

V gene: TRBV2
J gene: TRBJ2-2
CDR3 protein: CASTPSVVFGELFF

V gene: TRBV12-3/TRBV12-4
J gene: TRBJ2-2
CDR3 protein: CASSFEGWVGSGRLANTGELFF

V gene: TRBV12-3/TRBV12-4
J gene: TRBJ2-5
CDR3 protein: CASSLGAPASGPPQETQYF

V gene: TRBV2
J gene: TRBJ2-7
CDR3 protein: CASRILAGDEPYEQYF

V gene: TRBV29-1
J gene: TRBJ2-2
CDR3 protein: CSVLGQPGTGELFF

V gene: TRBV6-2/TRBV6-3
J gene: TRBJ2-7
CDR3 protein: CASTLTRIPSYEQYF

V gene: TRBV3-1
J gene: TRBJ2-1
CDR3 protein: CASRSGRNEQFF

V gene: TRBV29-1
J gene: TRBJ2-1
CDR3 protein: CSVRVAGMVNEQFF

V gene: TRBV7-9
J gene: TRBJ1-1
CDR3 protein: CASRQQGLGNTEAFF

V gene: TRBV19
J gene: TRBJ2-3
CDR3 protein: CASRKGIPDTQYF

V gene: TRBV20-1
J gene: TRBJ2-2
CDR3 protein: CSARGQSVGELFF

V gene: TRBV4-1
J gene: TRBJ2-1
CDR3 protein: CASSQEGIPFSSYNEQFF

V gene: TRBV5-1
J gene: TRBJ2-7
CDR3 protein: CASSRITGGSYEQYF

V gene: TRBV5-1
J gene: TRBJ1-1
CDR3 protein: CASSPEGQGFTEAFF

V gene: TRBV5-1
J gene: TRBJ2-1
CDR3 protein: CASKQGLGVGEQFF

V gene: TRBV2
J gene: TRBJ2-1
CDR3 protein: CASSATGTTYEQFF